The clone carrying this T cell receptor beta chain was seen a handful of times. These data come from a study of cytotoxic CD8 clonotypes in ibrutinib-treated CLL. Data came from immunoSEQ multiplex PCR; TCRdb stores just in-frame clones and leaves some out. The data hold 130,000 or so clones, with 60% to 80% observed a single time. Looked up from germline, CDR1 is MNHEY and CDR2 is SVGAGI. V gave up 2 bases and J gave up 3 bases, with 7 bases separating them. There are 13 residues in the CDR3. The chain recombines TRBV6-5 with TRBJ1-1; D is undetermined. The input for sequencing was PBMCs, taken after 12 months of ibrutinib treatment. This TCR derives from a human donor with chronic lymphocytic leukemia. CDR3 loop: CASSYVGDTEAFF. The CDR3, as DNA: TGTGCCAGCAGTTACGTGGGTGACACTGAAGCTTTCTTT.